The 23 T cell receptor beta chains below were found in one sample sequenced in a study of T cells in Graves' hyperthyroidism and ophthalmopathy. The investigators amplified TCR beta CDR3 regions from RNA transcripts. A set of HTBI primers served as the primers for a first-round RT-PCR of the TCR CDR3. TCRdb itself ran the multiplex PCR reads through MiXCR, one entry per CDR3 protein. The data contain 500,000 to 650,000 distinct CDR3 sequences, approximately 14% of them singletons. The source material was blood. The source is a woman in her 50s with Graves' ophthalmopathy.

This clonotype was counted many times. The gene calls are TRBV12-3 or TRBV12-4 and TRBJ2-3; weak D call: TRBD1 (6 bases). Deletions cut 4 bases from V and 0 bases from J, with 14 bases between. The length of the CDR3 is 16 residues. This CDR3 reads CASSSWNRASTDTQYF. The CDR3 coding sequence is TGTGCCAGCAGTTCCTGGAACAGGGCTAGCACAGATACGCAGTATTTT.

The chain carries TRBV9 and TRBJ2-3; D not certain. CDR1 and CDR2 (germline): SGDLS, YYNGEE. This CDR3 region has 16 residues. Trimming took off 0 bases at V and 2 bases at J, with 13 bases between the two ends. In DNA, the CDR3 is TGTGCCAGCAGCGTAGCTACGGGCAGCTCCACAGATACGCAGTATTTT. It encodes CASSVATGSSTDTQYF.

This clonotype has ten or more counts. Germline is not matched at one junction end, which may reflect a read error. This chain uses TRBV2 with TRBJ2-7; the D is unclear. The CDR3 contains 14 residues. Germline V gives CDR1 SNHLY, CDR2 FYNNEI. The DNA for the CDR3 is TGTGCCAGCGGTGAACAGAGGAGCTCCTACGAGCAGTACTTC. Its protein product is CASGEQRSSYEQYF.

Regarding this clonotype: The junction does not match germline at one end; this may be a read error. V is TRBV28 and J is TRBJ2-3; D perhaps matches TRBD2 (5 bases). Germline V CDR1 and CDR2: MDHEN, SYDVKM. This CDR3 region has 16 residues. CDR3 residues: CAGSSHLLEGTDTQYF. CDR3 DNA sequence: TGTGCCGGCAGTTCTCACTTACTAGAGGGCACAGATACGCAGTATTTT.

This clonotype has only a few counts. The V call is TRBV18, the J call TRBJ1-2; TRBD1 agrees at 9 bases. Germline assignment: CDR1 KGHSH and CDR2 LQKENI. This CDR3 is 14 amino acids long. Germline trimming cut 5 bases from V and 3 bases from J; bases unmatched to any gene: 4. CDR3 sequence: CASSRRDRDYGYTF. The CDR3 DNA sequence: TGTGCCAGCTCAAGAAGGGACAGGGACTATGGCTACACCTTC.

This clonotype was found many times. This chain links TRBV7-2 with TRBJ2-7; 8 bases map to TRBD2. With 1 base clipped from V and 0 bases from J, the junction kept 5 bases outside the gene matches. This CDR3 is 16 amino acids long. CDR1 is SGHTA and CDR2 is FQGNSA in the germline V gene. The CDR3 DNA sequence: TGTGCCAGCAGCTTAGTACGTAGCGGGACCTCCTACGAGCAGTACTTC. Its translation is CASSLVRSGTSYEQYF.

Points on this clonotype: A much bigger clone sits one base away, suggesting this may be a read error. Without the conserved terminal phenylalanine or tryptophan, this CDR3 likely stems from a read error. The chain has TRBV18 and TRBJ2-5; D ambiguous. The length of the CDR3 is 12 residues. Germline V gene data show CDR1 as KGHSH and CDR2 as LQKENI. Trimming pared 2 bases from V and 5 bases from J, leaving 6 bases between. This chain's CDR3 is CASSPRSETQYL. CDR3 sequence (DNA): TGTGCCAGCTCACCAAGGTCTGAGACCCAGTACCTC.

The table lists this clonotype with a few counts. The chain is built from TRBV5-1 and TRBJ2-1; weak D call: TRBD2 (6 bases). Trimming left V 3 bases short and J 5 bases short, with 12 bases between. The CDR3 runs 14 residues. Germline V gene data show CDR1 as SGHRS and CDR2 as YFSETQ. The CDR3 bases are TGCGCCAGCAGCTGGGACTTAAAAAACAATGAGCAGTTCTTC. Translation: CASSWDLKNNEQFF.

There are many counts of this clonotype. The CDR3 sequence: CATSETLDTGELFF. The CDR3 bases are TGTGCCACCAGCGAGACTCTAGACACCGGGGAGCTGTTTTTT. V usage is TRBV15 and J usage is TRBJ2-2, with unresolved D. Deletions cut 5 bases from V and 3 bases from J, with 10 bases between. The CDR3 length is 14 residues. CDR1 is LNHNV and CDR2 is YYDKDF in the germline V gene (reference sequence).

This clonotype showed up many times. J is TRBJ2-1 and V is TRBV7-2, with TRBD2 matching over 8 bases. The CDR3 runs 16 residues. The germline V gene encodes CDR1 SGHTA and CDR2 FQGNSA. With V trimmed by 1 base and J by 4 bases, 6 bases remained unmatched. CDR3 DNA sequence: TGTGCCAGCAGCTTAGGGGCGGGAGGCCAATACAATGAGCAGTTCTTC. Translating it yields CASSLGAGGQYNEQFF.

Note on this clonotype: A much larger clone lies one base from this, so it may be a read error. This rearrangement joins TRBV14 to TRBJ2-7; TRBD2 aligns across 7 bases. With 5 bases clipped from V and 2 bases from J, the junction kept 15 bases outside the gene matches. The CDR3 runs 17 residues. Germline assignment: CDR1 SGHDN and CDR2 FVKESK. The CDR3 loop reads CASSYGEGRKSPYEQYF. The CDR3, as DNA: TGTGCCAGCAGCTACGGGGAGGGAAGGAAGTCCCCCTACGAGCAGTACTTC. Full variable domain (missing parts from reference TRBV14 and TRBJ2-7): EAGVTQFPSHSVIEKGQTVTLRCDPISGHDNLYWYRRVMGKEIKFLLHFVKESKQDESGMPNNRFLAERTGGTYSTLKVQPAELEDSGVYFCASSYGEGRKSPYEQYFGPGTRLTVT.

This clonotype was detected a few times. The V call is TRBV6-2 or TRBV6-3, the J call TRBJ1-1; D unresolved. The germline V gene encodes CDR1 MNHEY and CDR2 SVGEGT. There are 16 residues in the CDR3. Trimming took 7 bases from V and 4 from J, leaving 22 bases between them. CDR3 bases: TGTGCCAGCACTAAGACCTACGATGGGGTGGGCACTGAAGCTTTCTTT. Translated, it gives CASTKTYDGVGTEAFF.

This clonotype turned up a few times. The CDR3 DNA is TGTGCCAGCAGTAAGCAGGGGGCCTACACCGGGGAGCTGTTTTTT. It specifies CASSKQGAYTGELFF. This sequence joins TRBV6-2 or TRBV6-3 and TRBJ2-2; 8 nucleotides align to TRBD1. The CDR3 totals 15 residues. The germline gives CDR1 MNHEY, CDR2 SVGEGT. Losses at the gene ends were 5 bases for V and 3 bases for J; bases not matched to a gene: 5.

This clonotype was seen a few times. One end of the junction fails to match germline, which may point to a read error. The rearrangement uses TRBV2 and TRBJ2-7; tentative D call: TRBD1 (6 bases). This CDR3 contains 13 residues. The germline V gene encodes CDR1 SNHLY and CDR2 FYNNEI. CDR3 nucleotides: TGTGCCAGCAGTGACGCAGGGGCCTACGAGCTGTACTTC. This translates into CASSDAGAYELYF.

V usage is TRBV27 and J usage is TRBJ2-7; D is possibly TRBD2 (5 bases). The CDR3 has 15 residues. V was pared by 2 bases and J by 0 bases, with 11 bases between. Germline CDR1 and CDR2: MNHEY and SMNVEV (reference sequence). CDR3 loop: CASSLRGRNSYEQYF. The CDR3 DNA reads TGTGCCAGCAGTTTACGAGGGCGGAACTCCTACGAGCAGTACTTC.

This clonotype was picked up many times. This chain joins TRBV30 and TRBJ2-1; TRBD2 matches 14 bases. The V segment lost 2 bases and the J segment 7 bases; nucleotides outside the gene matches: 7. The length of the CDR3 is 16 residues. Germline CDR1 GTSNPN, CDR2 SVGIG (reference sequence). The chain's CDR3 is CAWSPGTSGRWNEQFF. The CDR3 DNA reads TGTGCCTGGAGTCCAGGGACTAGCGGGAGATGGAATGAGCAGTTCTTC.

This chain joins TRBV5-1 and TRBJ2-7, with 10 bases lining up with TRBD1. The V and J ends lost 3 bases and 5 bases, in that order; junction bases with no gene match: 8. The CDR3 consists of 15 residues. CDR1 is SGHRS, CDR2 YFSETQ, per germline. The chain's CDR3 is CASSSPVGTGDEQYF. The CDR3 nucleotides read TGCGCCAGCAGCTCCCCTGTCGGGACAGGGGACGAGCAGTACTTC. The variable domain in full, completed from reference TRBV5-1 and TRBJ2-7, reads KAGVTQTPRYLIKTRGQQVTLSCSPISGHRSVSWYQQTPGQGLQFLFEYFSETQRNKGNFPGRFSGRQFSNSRSEMNVSTLELGDSALYLCASSSPVGTGDEQYFGPGTRLTVT.

This clonotype was counted ten times or more. This chain connects TRBV7-9 to TRBJ2-3, with 10 bases fitting TRBD2. The CDR3 contains 22 residues. Germline CDR1 is SEHNR and CDR2 is FQNEAQ (reference sequence). Trimming took 1 base from V and 4 from J; bases not matched to a gene: 23. CDR3 in amino acids: CASSLDRVGAGGPSSTPDTQYF. CDR3 bases: TGTGCCAGCAGCTTAGACCGCGTGGGAGCGGGAGGGCCAAGTTCGACCCCAGATACGCAGTATTTT. The whole variable domain, filled in from reference TRBV7-9 and TRBJ2-3, reads DTGVSQNPRHKITKRGQNVTFRCDPISEHNRLYWYRQTLGQGPEFLTYFQNEAQLEKSRLLSDRFSAERPKGSFSTLEIQRTEQGDSAMYLCASSLDRVGAGGPSSTPDTQYFGPGTRLTVL.

This chain joins TRBV18 and TRBJ2-3; 8 bases map to TRBD2. The CDR3 spans 17 residues. V lost 3 bases and J lost 0; bases outside the gene matches: 8. Germline V CDR1 and CDR2: KGHSH, LQKENI. The CDR3 DNA sequence: TGTGCCAGCTCACCCAAAAATAGCGGGGATAGCACAGATACGCAGTATTTT. It is translated as CASSPKNSGDSTDTQYF. The full variable domain, with the rest looked up from reference TRBV18 and TRBJ2-3, is NAGVMQNPRHLVRRRGQEARLRCSPMKGHSHVYWYRQLPEEGLKFMVYLQKENIIDESGMPKERFSAEFPKEGPSILRIQQVVRGDSAAYFCASSPKNSGDSTDTQYFGPGTRLTVL.

In this sample, this clonotype turned up a few times. The rearrangement joins TRBV4-1 to TRBJ1-3, with a weak D call TRBD1 (6 bases). The V end was cut by 2 bases, the J end by 1 base, with 18 bases between. The CDR3 totals 18 residues. CDR1 and CDR2 from the germline V gene are MGHRA and YSYEKL. The CDR3 is CASSQSTPGHLSGNTIYF. The CDR3 region has the DNA TGCGCCAGCAGCCAATCTACCCCGGGACACCTTTCTGGAAACACCATATATTTT.

The chain has TRBV30 and TRBJ2-6, with D unclear. The CDR3 consists of 13 residues. The germline V and J ends were trimmed by 3 bases and 3 bases, with 6 bases remaining between them. Germline-derived CDR1 and CDR2 are GTSNPN and SVGIG (reference sequence). CDR3 sequence (DNA): TGTGCCTGGAGAGGCGTTGGGGCCAACGTCCTGACTTTC. This codes for CAWRGVGANVLTF.

Notes on this clonotype: A much larger clone lies one base from this, so it may be a read error. The chain joins TRBV3-1 to TRBJ1-1; no clear D gene. The CDR3 sequence is 14 residues long. The germline V gene encodes CDR1 LGHDT and CDR2 YNNKEL (reference sequence). The CDR3 here is CASSKDRAYTEAFF. CDR3 nucleotide sequence: TGTGCCAGCAGCAAAGATAGGGCCTACACTGAAGCTTTCTTT. The full variable domain, its missing parts supplied by reference TRBV3-1 and TRBJ1-1, is DTAVSQTPKYLVTQMGNDKSIKCEQNLGHDTMYWYKQDSKKFLKIMFSYNNKELIINETVPNRFSPKSPDKAHLNLHINSLELGDSAVYFCASSKDRAYTEAFFGQGTRLTVV.

This clonotype was seen repeatedly, ten times or more. The V and J genes are TRBV30 and TRBJ2-5, with D maybe TRBD1 (5 bases). V was shortened by 0 bases and J by 5 bases, with 10 bases between the two germline ends. The CDR3 extends over 13 amino acids. Germline V gene lookup returns CDR1 GTSNPN and CDR2 SVGIG (reference sequence). CDR3 bases: TGTGCCTGGAGTGTACAGGAGACGGAGACCCAGTACTTC. As protein: CAWSVQETETQYF.